The subject of this entry is one T cell receptor (beta chain). Its antigen target is currently unknown. Per-base qualities were not stored, and no clone one base away is much larger. In the prospective study, participants were roughly 18 to 100 years old, resided in approximately 22 geographic areas of the United States, and were enrolled through a virtual design. To assign participants to cohorts, the prospective study relied on clinical history that participants themselves reported in a screening survey and a study questionnaire. Recovered participants in ImmuneRACE Cohort 3 were defined by two consecutive negative NP/OP PCR tests, clearance by a healthcare professional, or resolution of symptoms. In the prospective study, whole blood, serum and a nasopharyngeal or oropharyngeal swab were collected from each participant by mobile phlebotomists. Additional blood draws and questionnaires over a roughly two-month period could optionally be provided by prospective study participants. Before DNA extraction, prospective study blood samples were shipped either frozen or at room temperature.

The germline V gene (reference sequence) yields LGHDT for CDR1 and YNNKEL for CDR2. V is cut back by 4 bases and J by 1 base, with 14 bases in the junction unmatched. From cysteine to phenylalanine, the CDR3 is 19 amino acids long. Only CDR3 DNA remains: 57 bases, in frame from the first base. The data were obtained in a study of blood T cell repertoires in COVID-19 (dated by TCRdb to the early 2020s). As for the study more broadly: Samples covering the acute and convalescent phases of COVID-19 were provided by collaborators in the United States, Italy and Spain. Samples were obtained from the ongoing ImmuneRACE study (first 160 participants) and from 1,254 subjects provided by 6 global collaborators. HLA class I and class II types, where available, came from metadata supplied by the sample provider rather than from assay-based typing. A freely available public database, intended as a resource for researchers studying the immune response to SARS-CoV-2, is where the repertoires were released. The sample metadata nearly always contained a de-identified subject ID, COVID-19 status, age in years and sex. The material from the prospective study consisted of cDNA or gDNA derived from T cells, B-cell-depleted T cells, or PBMCs. Deeply sampled blood TCRbeta repertoires from subjects exposed to, actively infected with, or recovered from COVID-19 were included in the dataset. Points the paper makes about the study in general: How much clinical and demographic metadata was included differed by source and by participant, and the metadata was provided uncurated.

TCRbeta CDR3 regions were amplified from genomic DNA by means of the immunoSEQ Assay, a bias-controlled multiplex PCR. Under the source paper's analysis protocol: The number of nucleated cells in each sample was estimated from the amplification of reference gene primers within the assay. Sequence reads were collapsed and filtered to measure the absolute abundance of every unique TCRbeta CDR3 rearrangement. For each sample, productive Simpson clonality was calculated by taking the square root of Simpson's diversity index across productive rearrangements. The table was pulled from immuneACCESS by TCRdb, which kept in-frame rearrangements only. Such tables lose some clones; where checked, under half of the loss comes from unresolved V genes, and the rest has no known cause. D and trimming were read from the DNA, whereas the V and J calls and clone size are those reported in that table. The sample table holds 300,000 to 350,000 clones, of which approximately 85% were seen once. The top ten clonotypes cover 2.2% of the sample.

Sequencing input: PBMCs or T cells enriched from blood (not recorded which). The chain is made from TRBV3-1 (or the pseudogene TRBV3-2) and TRBJ2-3, with 10 middle bases fitting TRBD2. This sequence originates from a man aged 25-40 years who had recovered from COVID-19. The DNA sequence is given as TGTGCCAGCAGCCCTCTTCTAGCGGGGGCTGCTCGGGGCACAGATACGCAGTATTTT. Its translation reads: CASSPLLAGAARGTDTQYF.